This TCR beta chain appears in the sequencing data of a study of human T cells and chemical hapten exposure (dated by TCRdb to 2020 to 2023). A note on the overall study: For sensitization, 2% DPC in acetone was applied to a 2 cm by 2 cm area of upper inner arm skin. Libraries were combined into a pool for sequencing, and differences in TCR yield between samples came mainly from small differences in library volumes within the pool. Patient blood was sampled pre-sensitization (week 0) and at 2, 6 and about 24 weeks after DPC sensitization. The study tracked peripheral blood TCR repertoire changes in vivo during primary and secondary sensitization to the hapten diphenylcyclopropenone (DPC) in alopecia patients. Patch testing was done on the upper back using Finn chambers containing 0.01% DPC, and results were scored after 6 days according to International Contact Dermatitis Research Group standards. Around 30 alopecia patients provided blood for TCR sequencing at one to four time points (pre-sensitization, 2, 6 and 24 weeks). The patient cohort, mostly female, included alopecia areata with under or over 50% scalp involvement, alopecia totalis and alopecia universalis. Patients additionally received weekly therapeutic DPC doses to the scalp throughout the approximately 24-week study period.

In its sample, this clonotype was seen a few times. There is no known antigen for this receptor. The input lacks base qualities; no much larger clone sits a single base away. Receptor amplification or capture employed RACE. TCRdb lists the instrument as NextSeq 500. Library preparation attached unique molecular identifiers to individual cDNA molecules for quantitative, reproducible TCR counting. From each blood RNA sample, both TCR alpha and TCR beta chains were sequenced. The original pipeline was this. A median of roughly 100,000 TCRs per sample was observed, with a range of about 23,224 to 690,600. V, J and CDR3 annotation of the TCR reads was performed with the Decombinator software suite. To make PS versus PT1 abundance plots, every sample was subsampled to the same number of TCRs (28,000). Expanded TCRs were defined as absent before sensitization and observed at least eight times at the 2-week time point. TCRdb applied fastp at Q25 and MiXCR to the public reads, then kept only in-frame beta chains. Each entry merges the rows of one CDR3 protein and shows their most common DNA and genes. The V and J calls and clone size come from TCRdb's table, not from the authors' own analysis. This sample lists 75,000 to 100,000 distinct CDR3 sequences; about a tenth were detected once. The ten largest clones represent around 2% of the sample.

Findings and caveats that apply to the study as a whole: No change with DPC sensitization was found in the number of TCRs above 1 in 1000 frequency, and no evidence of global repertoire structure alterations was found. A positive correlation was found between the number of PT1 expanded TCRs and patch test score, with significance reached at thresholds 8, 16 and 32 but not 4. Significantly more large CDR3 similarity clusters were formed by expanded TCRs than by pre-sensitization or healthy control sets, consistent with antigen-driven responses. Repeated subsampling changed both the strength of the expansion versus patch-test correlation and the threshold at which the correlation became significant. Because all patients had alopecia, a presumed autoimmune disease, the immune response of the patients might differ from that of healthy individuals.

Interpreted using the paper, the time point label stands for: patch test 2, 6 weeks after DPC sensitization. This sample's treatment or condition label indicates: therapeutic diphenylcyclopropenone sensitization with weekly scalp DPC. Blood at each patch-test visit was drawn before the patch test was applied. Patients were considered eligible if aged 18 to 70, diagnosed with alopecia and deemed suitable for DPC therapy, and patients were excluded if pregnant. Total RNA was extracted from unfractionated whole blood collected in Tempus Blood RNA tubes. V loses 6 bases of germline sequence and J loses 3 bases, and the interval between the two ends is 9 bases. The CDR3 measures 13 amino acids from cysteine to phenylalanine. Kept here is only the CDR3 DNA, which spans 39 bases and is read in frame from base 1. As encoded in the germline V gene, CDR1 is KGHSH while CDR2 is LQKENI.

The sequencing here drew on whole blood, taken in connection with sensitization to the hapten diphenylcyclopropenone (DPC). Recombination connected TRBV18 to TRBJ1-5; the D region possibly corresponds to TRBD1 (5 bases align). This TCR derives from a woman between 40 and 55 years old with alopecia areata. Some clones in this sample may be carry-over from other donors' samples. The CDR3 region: CASSDGANQPQHF. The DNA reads TGTGCCAGCTCGGACGGGGCCAATCAGCCCCAGCATTTT. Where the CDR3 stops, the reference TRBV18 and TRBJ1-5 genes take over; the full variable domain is NAGVMQNPRHLVRRRGQEARLRCSPMKGHSHVYWYRQLPEEGLKFMVYLQKENIIDESGMPKERFSAEFPKEGPSILRIQQVVRGDSAAYFCASSDGANQPQHFGDGTRLSIL.